One and the same sample provided the 28 T cell receptor beta chains below, sequenced in a study of Ad26.COV2.S vaccination and SARS-CoV-2 variants. Treatment denoted: around 19 received Ad26.COV2.S at low or high dose, single or two shots; roughly five received placebo; per-sample allocation not given. The investigators took samples on day 63 after the first vaccine or placebo injection. Sequencing was performed with immunoSEQ multiplex PCR; in TCRdb, only in-frame clones are kept and a portion is missing. This table holds 400,000 to 450,000 clones, 90% found once. This sample comprised peripheral blood, obtained in a trial of Ad26.COV2.S vaccine versus placebo. These receptors were obtained from a person aged 18-65 years who received the Ad26.COV2.S COVID-19 vaccine or a placebo.

This chain connects TRBV6-5 to TRBJ1-2; D perhaps matches TRBD1 (5 bases). V was pared by 4 bases and J by 0 bases, with 12 bases between. Germline CDR1 MNHEY, CDR2 SVGAGI. The CDR3 is 15 residues long. The CDR3 DNA is TGTGCCAGCAGTTCCGGGACCGCTGCTAACTATGGCTACACCTTC. It is translated as CASSSGTAANYGYTF.

This rearrangement joins TRBV19 to TRBJ2-7; TRBD2 is a possible D gene (5 bases). The length of the CDR3 is 14 residues. The V end was cut by 6 bases, the J end by 1 base, with 13 bases between. The germline CDR1 and CDR2 sequences are LNHDA and SQIVND (reference sequence). CDR3 sequence (DNA): TGTGCCAGTAGCCTTGGGCTAGCTTCCTACGAGCAGTACTTC. This sequence encodes CASSLGLASYEQYF.

The chain uses TRBV2 and TRBJ2-5; no definite D call. Germline-derived CDR1 and CDR2 are SNHLY and FYNNEI. This CDR3 comprises 13 residues. V was cut by 8 bases and J by 5 bases, with 15 bases left in between. This chain's CDR3 is CASCIGLWETQYF. CDR3 DNA sequence: TGTGCCAGCTGTATAGGGTTGTGGGAGACCCAGTACTTC.

The rearrangement joins TRBV27 to TRBJ1-2; D ambiguous. Germline CDR1 is MNHEY and CDR2 is SMNVEV (reference sequence). The V end lost 3 bases, the J end lost 7 bases, and 12 bases lay between the germline ends. This CDR3 region has 13 residues. The CDR3 spells CASSFSAIGGYTF. In DNA, the CDR3 is TGTGCCAGCAGTTTCTCGGCGATCGGTGGCTACACCTTC.

In the case of this clone: The identical CDR3 is also encoded by other nucleotide sequences in the sample. This chain uses TRBV12-3 or TRBV12-4 with TRBJ2-7; 9 bases are shared with TRBD1. V gave up 3 bases and J gave up 4 bases; unmatched junction bases: 1. The CDR3 loop spans 13 amino acids. The CDR3 is CASSLGTGYEQYF. CDR3 DNA sequence: TGTGCCAGCAGTTTGGGGACAGGGTACGAGCAGTACTTC.

The genes are TRBV7-2 and TRBJ2-2; the D call may be TRBD1 or TRBD2 (6 bases each). Germline V gives CDR1 SGHTA, CDR2 FQGNSA. The V and J ends lost 2 bases and 8 bases respectively, with 21 bases between them. The CDR3 spans 17 residues. As DNA, the CDR3 is TGTGCCAGCAGCTTAATGTCAGGTGGGGGGCGCGATGGGGAGCTGTTTTTT. Amino acids: CASSLMSGGGRDGELFF.

This chain joins TRBV6-5 and TRBJ2-7; 8 bases match TRBD1. Germline V gives CDR1 MNHEY, CDR2 SVGAGI. The CDR3 consists of 14 residues. The V segment lost 2 bases and the J segment 2 bases; nucleotides outside the gene matches: 2. The CDR3: CASSYGTGTYEQYF. For the CDR3, the DNA is TGTGCCAGCAGTTACGGGACAGGAACCTACGAGCAGTACTTC.

The chain joins TRBV29-1 to TRBJ2-7; D is perhaps TRBD1 or TRBD2 (5 bases each). Germline V gene data show CDR1 as SQVTM and CDR2 as ANQGSEA. V lost 4 bases to trimming and J lost 0 bases, with 13 bases between them. This CDR3 has 14 amino acids. CDR3 sequence (DNA): TGCAGCGTTGGGGGACCTACCCCCTCCTACGAGCAGTACTTC. This codes for CSVGGPTPSYEQYF.

The CDR3 protein is CASQLSGTGGFYTEAFF. The CDR3 DNA sequence: TGTGCCAGTCAACTTAGTGGGACAGGCGGTTTCTACACTGAAGCTTTCTTT. The chain is built from TRBV5-6 and TRBJ1-1, with 8 nucleotides matching TRBD1. Trimming at V came to 8 bases and at J to 3 bases, leaving 18 bases not matched to a gene. The length of the CDR3 is 17 residues. Looked up from germline, CDR1 is SGHDT and CDR2 is YYEEEE.

The chain recombines TRBV7-9 with TRBJ1-1; no reliable D call. The CDR3 sequence is 13 residues long. Between the trimmed V and J ends, which lost 1 base and 4 bases, there was a span of 7 bases. Germline assignment: CDR1 SEHNR and CDR2 FQNEAQ (reference sequence). In DNA, the CDR3 is TGTGCCAGCAGCTTAGGGAAATCCACTGAAGCTTTCTTT. This sequence encodes CASSLGKSTEAFF.

With regard to this clone: Other DNA sequences of this sample code for an identical CDR3. The chain uses TRBV28 and TRBJ1-2; 7 bases map to TRBD1. Germline V gene data show CDR1 as MDHEN and CDR2 as SYDVKM. CDR3 length equals 13 residues. The ends lost 3 bases at V and 4 bases at J; junction bases unmatched: 2. CDR3 region: CASSLTGSYGYTF. In nucleotides, the CDR3 is TGTGCCAGCAGTTTGACAGGGAGCTATGGCTACACCTTC.

As to this clone: Other DNA variants within this sample encode the same CDR3. The chain combines TRBV7-2 with TRBJ2-7; D not certain. The CDR3 contains 12 residues. The V and J ends lost 6 bases and 0 bases respectively, with 6 bases between them. Germline V gene lookup returns CDR1 SGHTA and CDR2 FQGNSA. This chain's CDR3 is CASSQSSYEQYF. DNA of the CDR3: TGTGCCAGCAGTCAGAGCTCCTACGAGCAGTACTTC.

The V call is TRBV28, the J call TRBJ1-2; perhaps TRBD1 as D (6 bases). V was clipped by 2 bases and J by 7 bases, with 20 bases between them. The CDR3 runs to 16 residues. The germline V gene has CDR1 MDHEN and CDR2 SYDVKM. CDR3 nucleotides: TGTGCCAGCAGTTTAGAGCCAGGGGCCCCACCGGGTGGCTACACCTTC. It codes for CASSLEPGAPPGGYTF.

J is TRBJ1-2 and V is TRBV28, with D maybe TRBD1 (6 bases). V gave up 8 bases and J gave up 8 bases, with 15 bases separating them. This CDR3 comprises 12 residues. Germline CDR1 MDHEN, CDR2 SYDVKM. The CDR3 region has the DNA TGTGCCAGCGCCTCAGGGGTGGAGGGCTACACCTTC. Encoded protein: CASASGVEGYTF.

The gene calls are TRBV19 and TRBJ2-7, with D tentatively TRBD1 or TRBD2 (5 bases each). The CDR3 spans 14 residues. In germline, CDR1 is LNHDA, CDR2 SQIVND (reference sequence). The ends were cut back, 7 bases at V and 4 bases at J, with 17 bases in the middle. CDR3 sequence (DNA): TGTGCCAGTAAACCAGGCTCCGGGGCTTACGAGCAGTACTTC. This encodes CASKPGSGAYEQYF. The full variable domain, its missing parts supplied by reference TRBV19 and TRBJ2-7, is DGGITQSPKYLFRKEGQNVTLSCEQNLNHDAMYWYRQDPGQGLRLIYYSQIVNDFQKGDIAEGYSVSREKKESFPLTVTSAQKNPTAFYLCASKPGSGAYEQYFGPGTRLTVT.

As concerns this clone: At one boundary the junction diverges from the germline segment, which might be a read error. The rearrangement uses TRBV5-1 and TRBJ2-1; D is possibly TRBD2 (5 bases). The length of the CDR3 is 13 residues. Germline loops: CDR1 SGHRS, CDR2 YFSETQ. CDR3 coding DNA: TGCGCCAGCAGCTCCGAAGAAGCGGCAACCCTAATCTTC. Amino acid sequence: CASSSEEAATLIF.

The chain employs TRBV7-2 and TRBJ2-1; 9 bases match TRBD1. The CDR3 is made up of 16 amino acids. Germline CDR1 is SGHTA and CDR2 is FQGNSA. Losses at the gene ends were 5 bases for V and 8 bases for J; bases not matched to a gene: 13. The CDR3 spells CASSPVPGQGRDEQFF. The CDR3 DNA reads as TGTGCCAGCAGCCCAGTCCCGGGACAGGGTCGGGATGAGCAGTTCTTC. The whole variable domain, filled in from reference TRBV7-2 and TRBJ2-1, reads GAGVSQSPSNKVTEKGKDVELRCDPISGHTALYWYRQSLGQGLEFLIYFQGNSAPDKSGLPSDRFSAERTGGSVSTLTIQRTQQEDSAVYLCASSPVPGQGRDEQFFGPGTRLTVL.

The chain carries TRBV28 and TRBJ1-5; no reliable D call. V lost 4 bases and J 4 bases, leaving 5 bases between the germline ends. CDR1 is MDHEN and CDR2 is SYDVKM in the germline V gene. This CDR3 contains 12 residues. The CDR3 is CASSSPNQPQHF. The CDR3 DNA sequence: TGTGCCAGCAGTTCCCCTAATCAGCCCCAGCATTTT. The full variable domain, in which reference TRBV28 and TRBJ1-5 provide the parts outside the CDR3, is DVKVTQSSRYLVKRTGEKVFLECVQDMDHENMFWYRQDPGLGLRLIYFSYDVKMKEKGDIPEGYSVSREKKERFSLILESASTNQTSMYLCASSSPNQPQHFGDGTRLSIL.

The chain uses TRBV7-6 and TRBJ2-2; 7 bases are a match to TRBD1. The V gene's germline CDR1 is SGHVS and CDR2 FNYEAQ. The CDR3 length is 15 residues. V was clipped by 3 bases and J by 4 bases; unmatched bases: 5. The CDR3 reads CASSFGTAFTGELFF. The CDR3 DNA is TGTGCCAGCAGCTTCGGGACAGCTTTCACCGGGGAGCTGTTTTTT.

This clone was recorded a few times. V usage is TRBV6-1 and J usage is TRBJ2-3; D is perhaps TRBD1 (7 bases). This CDR3 region has 14 residues. The ends were cut back, 3 bases at V and 4 bases at J, with 11 bases in the middle. Germline V lookup: CDR1 MNHNS, CDR2 SASEGT. The CDR3 here is CASSDQGGADTQYF. CDR3 in DNA: TGTGCCAGCAGTGATCAGGGGGGTGCAGATACGCAGTATTTT.

The table lists this clone with a count of one. J is TRBJ2-7 and V is TRBV7-6; 14 bases line up with TRBD2. CDR1 and CDR2 from the germline V gene are SGHVS and FNYEAQ. This CDR3 contains 18 residues. V shed 1 base, J shed 6 bases, and the junction held 11 bases outside the gene matches. In nucleotides, the CDR3 is TGTGCCAGCAGCTTAGAACCCGGTGGGACTAGCGGGAGTTTCGAGCAGTACTTC. Amino acid sequence: CASSLEPGGTSGSFEQYF.

V is TRBV6-4 and J is TRBJ1-1; no clear D gene. Germline V gene sequence: CDR1 MRHNA, CDR2 SNTAGT. CDR3 length: 15 amino acids. The V end lost 0 bases, the J end lost 3 bases, and 11 bases lay between the germline ends. DNA for the CDR3: TGTGCCAGCAGTGACTCAAAGGGTTCATACACTGAAGCTTTCTTT. This translates into CASSDSKGSYTEAFF.

The chain couples TRBV6-1 to TRBJ2-3, with D uncertain. Germline CDR1 MNHNS, CDR2 SASEGT. This CDR3 region has 14 residues. Trimming took off 1 base at V and 2 bases at J, with 7 bases between the two ends. CDR3 region: CASSEDPNTDTQYF. The CDR3 nucleotides read TGTGCCAGCAGTGAAGATCCAAACACAGATACGCAGTATTTT.

The chain recombines TRBV2 with TRBJ1-2; TRBD1 might be the D (5 bases). Deletions cut 3 bases from V and 3 bases from J, with 14 bases between. This CDR3 is built from 15 residues. CDR1 is SNHLY, CDR2 FYNNEI, per germline. The CDR3 DNA reads TGTGCCAGCAGTGATAGTACTCAGGGCCACTATGGCTACACCTTC. Its protein is CASSDSTQGHYGYTF.

In nucleotides, the CDR3 is TGTGCCAGCAGTAAACCGGGACTAGCGGGAGGAACTGGGGCCAACGTCCTGACTTTC. This sequence encodes CASSKPGLAGGTGANVLTF. This chain links TRBV27 with TRBJ2-6; 15 bases are a match to TRBD2. The CDR3 has 19 residues. Germline CDR1 and CDR2: MNHEY and SMNVEV (reference sequence). J lost 2 bases, V lost 5 bases, and 7 bases had no gene match.

The chain joins TRBV27 to TRBJ1-5, with 10 bases lining up with TRBD1. The J segment lost 5 bases and the V segment lost 6 bases, leaving 4 bases of the junction unmatched. Germline-derived CDR1 and CDR2 are MNHEY and SMNVEV (reference sequence). This CDR3 region has 14 residues. CDR3 DNA sequence: TGTGCCAGCAGCTACGGACAGGGGGATCAGCCCCAGCATTTT. This gives the protein CASSYGQGDQPQHF.

This rearrangement joins TRBV7-2 to TRBJ1-5; D is possibly TRBD1 (5 bases). This CDR3 spans 17 amino acids. V was clipped by 4 bases and J by 0 bases, with 16 bases between them. The germline CDR1 and CDR2 sequences are SGHTA and FQGNSA. The CDR3 DNA reads TGTGCCAGCAGCTCCGGACAAGACAGCTATAGCAATCAGCCCCAGCATTTT. As protein: CASSSGQDSYSNQPQHF. The full variable domain, with the rest looked up from reference TRBV7-2 and TRBJ1-5, is GAGVSQSPSNKVTEKGKDVELRCDPISGHTALYWYRQSLGQGLEFLIYFQGNSAPDKSGLPSDRFSAERTGGSVSTLTIQRTQQEDSAVYLCASSSGQDSYSNQPQHFGDGTRLSIL.

This chain connects TRBV28 to TRBJ2-2; 8 positions agree with TRBD1. CDR1 and CDR2 from the germline V gene are MDHEN and SYDVKM. The CDR3 extends over 16 amino acids. The trim removed 6 bases at V and 3 bases at J, leaving 9 bases unmatched. CDR3 nucleotides: TGTGCCAGCAGGCTCCAGGGGGCGCCCGACACCGGGGAGCTGTTTTTT. Translated: CASRLQGAPDTGELFF. Full variable domain (rest looked up from reference TRBV28 and TRBJ2-2): DVKVTQSSRYLVKRTGEKVFLECVQDMDHENMFWYRQDPGLGLRLIYFSYDVKMKEKGDIPEGYSVSREKKERFSLILESASTNQTSMYLCASRLQGAPDTGELFFGEGSRLTVL.